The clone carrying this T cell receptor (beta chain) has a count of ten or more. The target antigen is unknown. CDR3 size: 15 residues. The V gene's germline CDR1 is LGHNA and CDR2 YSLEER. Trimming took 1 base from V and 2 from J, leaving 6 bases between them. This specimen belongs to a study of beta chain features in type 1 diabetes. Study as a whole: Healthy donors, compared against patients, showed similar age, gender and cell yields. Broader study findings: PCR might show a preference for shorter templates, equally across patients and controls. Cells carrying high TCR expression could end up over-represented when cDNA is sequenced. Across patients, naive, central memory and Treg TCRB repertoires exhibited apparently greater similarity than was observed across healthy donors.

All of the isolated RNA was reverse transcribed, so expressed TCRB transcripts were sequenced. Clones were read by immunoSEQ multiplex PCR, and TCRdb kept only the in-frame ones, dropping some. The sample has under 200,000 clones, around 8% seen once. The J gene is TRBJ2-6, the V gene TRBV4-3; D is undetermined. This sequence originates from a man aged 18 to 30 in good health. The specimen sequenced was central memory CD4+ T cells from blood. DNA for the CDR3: TGCGCCAGCAGCCAAGCTGCGGCTGGGGCCAACGTCCTGACTTTC. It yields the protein CASSQAAAGANVLTF.